This is a list of T cell receptor beta chains from one sample in a study of somatic mutations in cytotoxic T cells in rheumatoid arthritis. This table comes from immunoSEQ multiplex PCR, and its TCRdb copy is limited to in-frame clones, with some not included. The repertoire holds 17,000 or so clones, with around 85% as singletons. Material: CD8+ T cells sorted from blood. The receptors come from a woman aged 40 to 50 with rheumatoid arthritis. CDR3s include the opening cysteine and the closing phenylalanine or tryptophan. A D gene is named only where the DNA matches it firmly. Clone size is given for some rows only: seen once, a few or many times, or a class if the clone is expanded.

.,TRBJ2-7,.,13,TRBV6-5,TGTGCCAGCAGTTACCAGATTCTGGACGAGCAGTACTTC,CASSYQILDEQYF
.,TRBJ1-2,.,12,TRBV6-5,TGTGCCGCGAGGAGGGGCGCCTATGGCTACACCTTC,CAARRGAYGYTF
.,TRBJ2-7,.,14,TRBV5-4,TGTGCCAGCAGTTTCGCCCAAAACTCTTACGAGCAGTACTTC,CASSFAQNSYEQYF
TRBD2,TRBJ2-7,.,16,TRBV4-1,TGCGCCAGCAGCCAAGACGGCCTAGCGGGAGTGGGGGAGCAGTACTTC,CASSQDGLAGVGEQYF
.,TRBJ2-1,few,14,TRBV29-1,TGCAGCGTGTCTAGCGAGATTATCCTCAATGAGCAGTTCTTC,CSVSSEIILNEQFF
TRBD1,TRBJ1-4,.,15,TRBV7-6,TGTGCCAGCAGCTTAGCCTTGACAGGGATGGGAAAACTGTTTTTT,CASSLALTGMGKLFF
.,TRBJ2-1,.,13,TRBV9,TGTGCCAGCGGCCCGCTCTCCTACAATGAGCAGTTCTTC,CASGPLSYNEQFF
TRBD2,TRBJ2-1,.,16,TRBV2,TGTGCCAGCAGTGGGACGGGACTAGCGGGACACAATGAGCAGTTCTTC,CASSGTGLAGHNEQFF
TRBD1,TRBJ2-7,.,16,TRBV2,TGTGCCAGCAGCGCGAACCACGGGACAGGGCGTTACGAGCAGTACTTC,CASSANHGTGRYEQYF
TRBD1,TRBJ1-4,.,14,TRBV5-1,TGCGCCAGCAGCTCGGGACAGGCTAATGAAAAACTGTTTTTT,CASSSGQANEKLFF
TRBD1,TRBJ1-1,.,17,TRBV6-1,TGTGCCAGCAGTGAGTGGGACAGGGGCCCCGAGAACACTGAAGCTTTCTTT,CASSEWDRGPENTEAFF
.,TRBJ1-4,.,15,TRBV25-1,TGTGCCAGCAGTGAACTATGGGGCACTAATGAAAAACTGTTTTTT,CASSELWGTNEKLFF
TRBD1,TRBJ2-3,.,18,TRBV7-8,TGTGCCAGCAGCTACTTCCGGGACAGCAGAACTAGCACAGATACGCAGTATTTT,CASSYFRDSRTSTDTQYF
TRBD1,TRBJ2-5,once,16,TRBV28,TGTGCCAGCACCTGGGCCGGGACAGGGTTTCAAGAGACCCAGTACTTC,CASTWAGTGFQETQYF
.,TRBJ2-3,.,15,TRBV6-5,TGTGCCAGCAGTTACAACAGGTGGGGCACAGATACGCAGTATTTT,CASSYNRWGTDTQYF
.,TRBJ2-7,.,14,TRBV27,TGTGCCAGCAGTTTGCAGGCCGAACTCTACGAGCAGTACTTC,CASSLQAELYEQYF
TRBD2,TRBJ2-2,.,14,TRBV27,TGTGCCAGCAGTCCTAGCGGGCTAGGGGGGGAGCTGTTTTTT,CASSPSGLGGELFF
.,TRBJ1-2,.,12,TRBV19,TGTGCCACCCTACAGGGTTCCTATGGCTACACCTTC,CATLQGSYGYTF
.,TRBJ1-2,once,16,TRBV27,TGTGCCAGCCGCGGACTCATACAGGGAGTATATGATGGCTACACCTTC,CASRGLIQGVYDGYTF
TRBD1,TRBJ2-7,.,13,TRBV11-2,TGTGCCAGCAGCTGGGGACAGGCTGACGAGCAGTACTTC,CASSWGQADEQYF
.,TRBJ1-5,.,17,TRBV7-5,TGTGCCAGAAGCTTAGCTATACCACAGGGAGATGGGCAGCCCCAGCATTTT,CARSLAIPQGDGQPQHF
TRBD2,TRBJ2-2,.,16,TRBV4-1,TGCGCCAGCAGCCAAGAGGTAGCGGGGAGGACCGGGGAGCTGTTTTTT,CASSQEVAGRTGELFF
TRBD1,TRBJ2-7,.,15,TRBV5-1,TGCGCCAGCAGCCACCCGGGACAGGGATCCTACGAGCAGTACTTC,CASSHPGQGSYEQYF
.,TRBJ2-4,.,13,TRBV6-5,TGTGCCAGCAGTGCAGGGGTGGAAAACATTCAGTACTTC,CASSAGVENIQYF
.,TRBJ2-7,.,13,TRBV19,TGTGCCAGTACTTTTGGGGCGAGCTACGAGCAGTACTTC,CASTFGASYEQYF
TRBD2,TRBJ2-3,.,15,TRBV18,TGTGCCAGCTCGGAGACTAGCGGGGACGAGGATACGCAGTATTTT,CASSETSGDEDTQYF
.,TRBJ2-7,.,14,TRBV5-1,TGCGCCAGCAGCCCACTGGACTATTTCTACGAGCAGTACTTC,CASSPLDYFYEQYF
TRBD1,TRBJ1-3,.,15,TRBV2,TGTGCCAGCGTAGGACAGGGGGCCTCTGGAAACACCATATATTTT,CASVGQGASGNTIYF
.,TRBJ1-2,.,15,TRBV6-5,TGTGCCAGCAGCCAAGACAGGAGTATTCTCTATGGCTACACCTTC,CASSQDRSILYGYTF
.,TRBJ1-6,.,15,TRBV27,TGTGCCAGCAGGGTCCAGATCGGAGACGGTTCACCCCTCCACTTT,CASRVQIGDGSPLHF
.,TRBJ2-5,few,13,TRBV6-6,TGTGCCAGCAGCCACGGGGACATGGAGACCCAGTACTTC,CASSHGDMETQYF
.,TRBJ2-1,few,11,TRBV5-1,TGCGCCAGCAGTGAGGGCAATGAGCAGTTCTTC,CASSEGNEQFF
.,TRBJ1-3,once,14,TRBV9,TGTGCCAGCAGGGCCCTTGGGCCAGGAAACACCATATATTTT,CASRALGPGNTIYF
.,TRBJ1-6,once,13,TRBV7-8,TGTGCCAGCAGCTTAGGGGGCAGCTCACCCCTCCACTTT,CASSLGGSSPLHF
TRBD2,TRBJ2-3,.,15,TRBV6-5,TGTGCCAGCAGTTACTGGCGGGGGGTCCCAGATACGCAGTATTTT,CASSYWRGVPDTQYF
.,TRBJ1-5,.,16,TRBV27,TGTGCCAGTAGATCGGGTGGTTTTCTGGGCAATCAGCCCCAGCATTTT,CASRSGGFLGNQPQHF
TRBD1,TRBJ1-6,.,14,TRBV27,TGTGCCAGCAGTCCCTGGACAGGGAACTCACCCCTCCACTTT,CASSPWTGNSPLHF
.,TRBJ2-7,.,15,TRBV5-1,TGCGCCAGCAGCTCCTCTCAGGGTCTTCATAACGAGCAGTACTTC,CASSSSQGLHNEQYF
.,TRBJ1-1,.,13,TRBV27,TGTGCCAGCAGTTTAGGTCGGGGAGCTGAAGCTTTCTTT,CASSLGRGAEAFF
TRBD2,TRBJ2-1,.,18,TRBV7-2,TGTGCCAGCATCCAAGGGGGTATACTAGCGGCCTCCGGGGAGGTGCAGTTCTTC,CASIQGGILAASGEVQFF
.,TRBJ2-7,.,12,TRBV7-9,TGTGCCAGCAGCTTAGCAGCATACGAGCAGTACTTC,CASSLAAYEQYF
.,TRBJ2-7,.,14,TRBV18,TGTGCCAGCTCACCAATGGGAGGTGCCTACGAGCAGTACTTC,CASSPMGGAYEQYF
TRBD1,TRBJ1-3,.,16,TRBV5-6,TGTGCCAGCAGCCTGACAGGGGATAGTCCTGGAAACACCATATATTTT,CASSLTGDSPGNTIYF
TRBD2,TRBJ2-7,.,17,TRBV19,TGTGCCAGTAGTATGACCCCCCAAAGCGGGAGGGACTACGAGCAGTACTTC,CASSMTPQSGRDYEQYF
TRBD2,TRBJ2-2,.,16,TRBV2,TGTGCCAGCAGTGGACTAGCGGGGGGAGGGACCGGGGAGCTGTTTTTT,CASSGLAGGGTGELFF